These 8 T cell receptor beta chains share one sample of origin, sequenced in a study of blood T cell repertoires in COVID-19. TCRdb's copy holds only in-frame clones and misses some; the assay was immunoSEQ multiplex PCR. The data contain some 350,000 clones, around 83% of them singletons. The sequenced material came from peripheral blood. The receptors originated from a man between 25 and 39 years old with active or convalescent COVID-19.

The chain uses TRBV7-6 and TRBJ1-3, with D possibly being TRBD1 (5 bases). V was trimmed by 5 bases and J by 1 base, leaving 9 bases between them. Germline values: CDR1 SGHVS, CDR2 FNYEAQ. The CDR3 extends over 14 amino acids. The CDR3 DNA reads as TGTGCCAGCAGCCCCGGGGGGTCTGGAAACACCATATATTTT. Translated: CASSPGGSGNTIYF.

This sequence joins TRBV10-3 and TRBJ2-7; TRBD1 matches 7 bases. The germline CDR1 and CDR2 sequences are ENHRY and SYGVKD. The CDR3 has 14 residues. V shed 3 bases and J 1 base; nucleotides not matched to a gene: 3. The chain's CDR3 is CAISDNRGSYEQYF. Here the CDR3 DNA reads TGTGCCATCAGTGACAACAGGGGTTCCTACGAGCAGTACTTC.

The rearrangement uses TRBV6-1 and TRBJ1-4; 7 positions match TRBD1. The CDR3 sequence is 18 residues long. Germline assignment: CDR1 MNHNS and CDR2 SASEGT. V trimming: 0 bases; J trimming: 8 bases; junction bases outside the gene matches: 15. The CDR3 sequence is CASSEASSGTAGQEKLFF. The CDR3 DNA reads as TGTGCCAGCAGTGAAGCGTCGAGCGGTACGGCGGGACAGGAAAAACTGTTTTTT.

The chain couples TRBV5-1 to TRBJ2-7, with TRBD1 as a possible D gene (5 bases). The germline CDR1 and CDR2 sequences are SGHRS and YFSETQ. Trimming took off 4 bases at V and 5 bases at J, with 7 bases between the two ends. The CDR3 totals 11 residues. CDR3 sequence reads: CASSKGDEQYF. CDR3 nucleotides: TGCGCCAGCAGCAAAGGGGACGAGCAGTACTTC.

Points on this clone: Sequence at one end of the junction differs from germline and may be a read error. The chain uses TRBV24-1 and TRBJ1-5; TRBD1 is a possible D gene (6 bases). The CDR3 spans 14 residues. CDR1 is KGHDR and CDR2 is SFDVKD in the germline V gene. This chain's CDR3 is CATSVRGGNQPQHF. In nucleotides, the CDR3 is TGTGCCACCAGTGTCCGGGGGGGCAACCAGCCCCAGCATTTT.

The genes are TRBV28 and TRBJ1-5, with 7 bases that match TRBD1. The CDR3 loop spans 13 amino acids. V dropped 7 bases and J dropped 11; count of bases not matched to a gene: 11. Per germline, CDR1 MDHEN and CDR2 SYDVKM. The CDR3 DNA follows: TGTGCCAGCAAACAACTGACAGGGTTGTCCCAGCATTTT. It specifies CASKQLTGLSQHF.

CDR3 protein: CASSYGLQGSGANVLTF. CDR3 DNA: TGTGCCAGCAGTTACGGATTACAGGGCTCTGGGGCCAACGTCCTGACTTTC. The chain carries TRBV6-2 or TRBV6-3 and TRBJ2-6, with D possibly being TRBD1 (6 bases). CDR1 MNHEY and CDR2 SVGEGT come from the germline V gene. V was pared by 2 bases and J by 0 bases, with 11 bases between. The CDR3 loop spans 17 amino acids.

V gene TRBV7-2 combines with J gene TRBJ2-5, with a weak D call TRBD2 (6 bases). This CDR3 region has 14 residues. CDR1 and CDR2 from the germline V gene are SGHTA and FQGNSA. V lost 5 bases to trimming and J lost 0 bases, with 10 bases between them. In DNA form, the CDR3 reads TGTGCCAGCAGCCTCCGGGACTACCAAGAGACCCAGTACTTC. The encoded protein is CASSLRDYQETQYF.